Listed below are T cell receptor beta chains from one sample, sequenced in a study of Graves' ophthalmopathy and Graves' hyperthyroidism. MiXCR was run by TCRdb on the multiplex PCR reads, yielding one entry per CDR3 protein. This table has hundreds of thousands of distinct CDR3 sequences, 35% to 50% appearing once. The sample comprised peripheral blood. These receptor sequences come from an adult man with Graves' ophthalmopathy. The CDR3 runs from the conserved cysteine through the conserved F or W. The D gene is left open where the match is weak. Not every row has a clone size; where given, it reads once, few, many or a size class.

J gene: TRBJ1-5; clone size: many; D gene: -; V gene: TRBV2; CDR3 protein: CASTLWRQASNQPQHF; CDR3 DNA: TGTGCCAGCACCCTATGGAGACAGGCTAGCAATCAGCCCCAGCATTTT
J gene: TRBJ1-6; clone size: -; D gene: TRBD1; V gene: TRBV25-1; CDR3 protein: CASSLGLGTGSPLHF; CDR3 DNA: TGTGCCAGCAGCTTAGGTCTAGGGACAGGTTCACCCCTCCACTTT
J gene: TRBJ2-6; clone size: many; D gene: -; V gene: TRBV7-9; CDR3 protein: CASSLNGAGANVLTF; CDR3 DNA: TGTGCCAGCAGCTTAAACGGGGCTGGGGCCAACGTCCTGACTTTC
J gene: TRBJ1-2; clone size: -; D gene: -; V gene: TRBV10-3; CDR3 protein: CAISGLLTGGYGYTF; CDR3 DNA: TGTGCCATCAGTGGCCTATTAACGGGCGGCTATGGCTACACCTTC
J gene: TRBJ2-3; clone size: -; D gene: -; V gene: TRBV24-1; CDR3 protein: CATSPSMVDTQYF; CDR3 DNA: TGTGCCACCAGTCCCAGTATGGTGGATACGCAGTATTTT
J gene: TRBJ2-7; clone size: -; D gene: -; V gene: TRBV7-3; CDR3 protein: CAWSARGSSYEQYF; CDR3 DNA: TGTGCCTGGAGTGCCAGGGGAAGCTCCTACGAGCAGTACTTC
J gene: TRBJ2-7; clone size: -; D gene: -; V gene: TRBV7-3; CDR3 protein: CASSPKEGSYEQYF; CDR3 DNA: TGTGCCAGCTCCCCTAAGGAGGGGAGCTACGAGCAGTACTTC
J gene: TRBJ1-1; clone size: -; D gene: -; V gene: TRBV7-2; CDR3 protein: CAAPLEGAEAFF; CDR3 DNA: TGTGCCGCCCCCTTAGAGGGGGCTGAAGCTTTCTTT
J gene: TRBJ1-5; clone size: many; D gene: -; V gene: TRBV12-3/TRBV12-4; CDR3 protein: CASSPGILNQPQHF; CDR3 DNA: TGTGCCAGCAGCCCTGGGATTTTGAATCAGCCCCAGCATTTT
J gene: TRBJ2-2; clone size: few; D gene: -; V gene: TRBV20-1; CDR3 protein: CSARDTPGVDTGELFF; CDR3 DNA: TGCAGTGCTAGAGATACCCCCGGGGTCGACACCGGGGAGCTGTTTTTT
J gene: TRBJ1-5; clone size: many; D gene: -; V gene: TRBV12-5; CDR3 protein: CASGLQGSSNQPQHF; CDR3 DNA: TGTGCTAGTGGTCTTCAGGGATCTAGCAATCAGCCCCAGCATTTT
J gene: TRBJ1-1; clone size: -; D gene: -; V gene: TRBV7-6; CDR3 protein: CASPRESTATEAFF; CDR3 DNA: TGTGCCAGCCCCCGGGAGTCCACCGCTACTGAAGCTTTCTTT
J gene: TRBJ1-2; clone size: many; D gene: -; V gene: TRBV29-1; CDR3 protein: CSVEAGDNYGYTF; CDR3 DNA: TGCAGCGTTGAGGCAGGGGACAACTATGGCTACACCTTC
J gene: TRBJ2-7; clone size: -; D gene: TRBD2; V gene: TRBV6-6; CDR3 protein: CAILAGSGEQYF; CDR3 DNA: TGTGCCATCTTAGCGGGGTCGGGAGAGCAGTACTTC
J gene: TRBJ1-3; clone size: many; D gene: TRBD1; V gene: TRBV7-2; CDR3 protein: CASSPRGLTGNTIYF; CDR3 DNA: TGTGCCAGCAGCCCAAGGGGGCTTACTGGAAACACCATATATTTT
J gene: TRBJ1-4; clone size: -; D gene: TRBD1; V gene: TRBV29-1; CDR3 protein: CSHNTGASEKLFF; CDR3 DNA: TGCAGCCACAATACAGGGGCTAGTGAAAAACTGTTTTTT
J gene: TRBJ1-2; clone size: many; D gene: -; V gene: TRBV20-1; CDR3 protein: CSARRPVDGYTF; CDR3 DNA: TGCAGTGCTAGACGTCCCGTCGATGGCTACACCTTC
J gene: TRBJ1-1; clone size: -; D gene: -; V gene: TRBV11-2; CDR3 protein: CASTPRPEAFF; CDR3 DNA: TGTGCCAGCACCCCTCGACCTGAAGCTTTCTTT
J gene: TRBJ2-7; clone size: many; D gene: TRBD1; V gene: TRBV2; CDR3 protein: CASKGTDSYEQYF; CDR3 DNA: TGTGCCAGCAAGGGGACAGATTCCTACGAGCAGTACTTC
J gene: TRBJ2-7; clone size: few; D gene: -; V gene: TRBV10-3; CDR3 protein: CASSPPRSGNEQYF; CDR3 DNA: TGTGCCAGCAGCCCCCCTAGATCGGGGAACGAGCAGTACTTC
J gene: TRBJ2-7; clone size: -; D gene: -; V gene: TRBV27; CDR3 protein: CASRSQVYEQYF; CDR3 DNA: TGTGCCAGCAGATCCCAGGTGTACGAGCAGTACTTC
J gene: TRBJ2-7; clone size: -; D gene: TRBD1; V gene: TRBV12-5; CDR3 protein: CASGLHTGVLYGQYF; CDR3 DNA: TGTGCTAGTGGTTTGCATACAGGGGTTCTCTACGGGCAGTACTTC
J gene: TRBJ2-6; clone size: -; D gene: -; V gene: TRBV29-1; CDR3 protein: CSVPDRRNTGANVLTF; CDR3 DNA: TGCAGCGTTCCCGACAGGAGGAACACCGGGGCCAACGTCCTGACTTTC
J gene: TRBJ2-7; clone size: -; D gene: TRBD1; V gene: TRBV10-3; CDR3 protein: CASSNRGRARYEQYF; CDR3 DNA: TGTGCCAGCAGTAACAGGGGCAGGGCCCGCTACGAGCAGTACTTC
J gene: TRBJ1-1; clone size: few; D gene: -; V gene: TRBV5-4; CDR3 protein: CASSPYTGYTEAFF; CDR3 DNA: TGTGCCAGCAGCCCCTACACAGGGTACACTGAAGCTTTCTTT
J gene: TRBJ1-5; clone size: many; D gene: -; V gene: TRBV29-1; CDR3 protein: CSVDTAGNQPQHF; CDR3 DNA: TGCAGCGTTGATACGGCAGGGAATCAGCCCCAGCATTTT